Listed below are T cell receptor beta chains from one sample, sequenced in a study of identical twins. TCRdb re-analysed the 5' RACE reads in MiXCR, keeping a single row per CDR3 protein. Found here are over 550,000 distinct CDR3 sequences, around 7.5% of them singletons; the top ten hold about 1.5%. The same sample was also studied in work on yellow fever vaccine responses in identical twins.

Sequenced: PBMCs. All receptors come from a woman between 18 and 29 years old in good health. Each CDR3 is given with its conserved first and last residue. Each record gives: D gene, V gene, clone size, J gene, CDR3 protein, CDR3 DNA. A D gene is named only where the DNA matches it firmly. Clone size is shown for a subset of rows, as once, few, many or a class of expanded clone.

D gene: -
V gene: TRBV6-1
clone size: few
J gene: TRBJ2-2
CDR3 protein: CASSLGISGELFF
CDR3 DNA: TGTGCCAGCAGTCTGGGAATCTCCGGGGAGCTGTTTTTT

D gene: TRBD1
V gene: TRBV12-3/TRBV12-4
clone size: -
J gene: TRBJ1-2
CDR3 protein: CASSLNGQGDANYGYTF
CDR3 DNA: TGTGCCAGCAGCCTTAATGGGCAGGGGGACGCTAACTATGGCTACACCTTC

D gene: TRBD2
V gene: TRBV6-1
clone size: -
J gene: TRBJ2-2
CDR3 protein: CASTMGAGGGELFF
CDR3 DNA: TGTGCCAGCACCATGGGAGCGGGAGGCGGGGAGCTGTTTTTT

D gene: -
V gene: TRBV20-1
clone size: few
J gene: TRBJ1-1
CDR3 protein: CSARLLETAGTEAFF
CDR3 DNA: TGCAGTGCTAGGCTCCTGGAGACGGCAGGCACTGAAGCTTTCTTT

D gene: TRBD1
V gene: TRBV7-8
clone size: few
J gene: TRBJ1-3
CDR3 protein: CASSLAGTGAFSGNTIYF
CDR3 DNA: TGTGCCAGCAGCTTAGCTGGGACAGGGGCCTTCTCTGGAAACACCATATATTTT

D gene: -
V gene: TRBV6-2/TRBV6-3
clone size: -
J gene: TRBJ2-5
CDR3 protein: CASSYMRETQYF
CDR3 DNA: TGTGCCAGCAGTTACATGAGAGAGACCCAGTACTTC

D gene: -
V gene: TRBV12-3/TRBV12-4
clone size: many
J gene: TRBJ1-5
CDR3 protein: CASSSTSNQPQHF
CDR3 DNA: TGTGCCAGCAGTTCCACTAGCAATCAGCCCCAGCATTTT

D gene: -
V gene: TRBV9
clone size: few
J gene: TRBJ2-6
CDR3 protein: CASSAYEGISGANVLTF
CDR3 DNA: TGTGCCAGCAGCGCCTATGAGGGGATCTCTGGGGCCAACGTCCTGACTTTC

D gene: -
V gene: TRBV12-3/TRBV12-4
clone size: few
J gene: TRBJ1-6
CDR3 protein: CASSFSWKQDSPLHF
CDR3 DNA: TGTGCCAGCAGTTTCTCATGGAAACAAGATTCACCCCTCCACTTT

D gene: -
V gene: TRBV2
clone size: -
J gene: TRBJ1-2
CDR3 protein: CASSEHPTYGYTF
CDR3 DNA: TGTGCCAGCAGTGAACACCCAACCTATGGCTACACCTTC

D gene: TRBD2
V gene: TRBV12-3/TRBV12-4
clone size: -
J gene: TRBJ2-5
CDR3 protein: CASASGGLETQYF
CDR3 DNA: TGTGCCAGCGCTAGCGGGGGTTTGGAGACCCAGTACTTC

D gene: TRBD2
V gene: TRBV12-3/TRBV12-4
clone size: few
J gene: TRBJ2-1
CDR3 protein: CASSFPLAGRGEQFF
CDR3 DNA: TGTGCCAGCAGTTTTCCACTAGCGGGGAGGGGTGAGCAGTTCTTC

D gene: -
V gene: TRBV7-2
clone size: few
J gene: TRBJ2-3
CDR3 protein: CASSFVAGTRADTQYF
CDR3 DNA: TGTGCCAGCAGCTTCGTGGCCGGGACCCGCGCAGATACGCAGTATTTT

D gene: -
V gene: TRBV12-3/TRBV12-4
clone size: -
J gene: TRBJ2-5
CDR3 protein: CASSSGGIRETQYF
CDR3 DNA: TGTGCCAGCAGTTCCGGGGGAATCCGGGAGACCCAGTACTTC

D gene: TRBD1
V gene: TRBV12-3/TRBV12-4
clone size: -
J gene: TRBJ1-5
CDR3 protein: CASSLYRGADQPQHF
CDR3 DNA: TGTGCCAGCAGTTTATACAGGGGTGCGGATCAGCCCCAGCATTTT

D gene: -
V gene: TRBV7-8
clone size: many
J gene: TRBJ2-1
CDR3 protein: CASSLVGRYNEQFF
CDR3 DNA: TGTGCCAGCAGCTTAGTTGGGCGATACAATGAGCAGTTCTTC

D gene: TRBD1
V gene: TRBV10-2
clone size: many
J gene: TRBJ2-7
CDR3 protein: CASRTGGVDEQYF
CDR3 DNA: TGCGCCAGCAGAACAGGGGGCGTCGACGAGCAGTACTTC

D gene: -
V gene: TRBV15
clone size: few
J gene: TRBJ1-5
CDR3 protein: CATSRRGSNQPQHF
CDR3 DNA: TGTGCCACCAGCAGACGGGGGAGCAATCAGCCCCAGCATTTT

D gene: -
V gene: TRBV27
clone size: -
J gene: TRBJ1-6
CDR3 protein: CASSFSGVNSPLHF
CDR3 DNA: TGTGCCAGCAGTTTTAGCGGTGTCAATTCACCCCTCCACTTT

D gene: -
V gene: TRBV12-3/TRBV12-4
clone size: many
J gene: TRBJ1-1
CDR3 protein: CASSFDGGNTEAFF
CDR3 DNA: TGTGCCAGCAGCTTCGATGGAGGGAACACTGAAGCTTTCTTT

D gene: TRBD2
V gene: TRBV12-3/TRBV12-4
clone size: -
J gene: TRBJ2-5
CDR3 protein: CASTQGRGARETQYF
CDR3 DNA: TGTGCCAGCACCCAAGGGCGGGGGGCACGAGAGACCCAGTACTTC

D gene: -
V gene: TRBV6-2/TRBV6-3
clone size: many
J gene: TRBJ2-4
CDR3 protein: CASSYGESGGIAKNIQYF
CDR3 DNA: TGTGCCAGCAGTTACGGGGAGAGCGGTGGGATAGCCAAAAACATTCAGTACTTC